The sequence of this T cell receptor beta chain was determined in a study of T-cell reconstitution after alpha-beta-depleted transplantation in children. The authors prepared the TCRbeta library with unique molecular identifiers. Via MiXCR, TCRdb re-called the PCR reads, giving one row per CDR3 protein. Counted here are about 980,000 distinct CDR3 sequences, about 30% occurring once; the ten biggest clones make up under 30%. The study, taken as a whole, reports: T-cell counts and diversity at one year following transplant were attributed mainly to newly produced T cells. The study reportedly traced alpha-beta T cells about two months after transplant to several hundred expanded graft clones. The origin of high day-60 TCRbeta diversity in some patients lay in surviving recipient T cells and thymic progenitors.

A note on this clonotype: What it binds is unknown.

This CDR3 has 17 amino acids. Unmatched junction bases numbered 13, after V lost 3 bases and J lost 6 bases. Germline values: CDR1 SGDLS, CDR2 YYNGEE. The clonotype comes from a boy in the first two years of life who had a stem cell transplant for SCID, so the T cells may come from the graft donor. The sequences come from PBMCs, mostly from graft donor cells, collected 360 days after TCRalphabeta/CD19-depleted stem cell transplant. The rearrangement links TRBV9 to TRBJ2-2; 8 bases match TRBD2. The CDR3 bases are TGTGCCAGCAGCGCCGAAACCGGGACTAGAGGACCCGGGGAGCTGTTTTTT. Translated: CASSAETGTRGPGELFF.